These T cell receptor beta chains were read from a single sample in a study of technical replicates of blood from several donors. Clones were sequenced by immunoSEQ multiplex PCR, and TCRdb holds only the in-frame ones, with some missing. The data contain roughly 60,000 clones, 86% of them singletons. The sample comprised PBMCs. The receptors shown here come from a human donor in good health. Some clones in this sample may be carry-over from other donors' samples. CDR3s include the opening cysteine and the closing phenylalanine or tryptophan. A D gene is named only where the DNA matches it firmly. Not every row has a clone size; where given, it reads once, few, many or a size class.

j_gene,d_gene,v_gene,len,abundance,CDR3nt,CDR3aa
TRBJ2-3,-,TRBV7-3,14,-,TGTGCCAGCAGCACAGATCAGGGCGCAGATACGCAGTATTTT,CASSTDQGADTQYF
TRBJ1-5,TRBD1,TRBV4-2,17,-,TGTGCCAGCCAACAGGTGGGGGGACAGGCTAGCAATCAGCCCCAGCATTTT,CASQQVGGQASNQPQHF
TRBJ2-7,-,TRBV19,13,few,TGTGCCAGTAGTAGCGTGTCCTCCTACGAGCAGTACTTC,CASSSVSSYEQYF
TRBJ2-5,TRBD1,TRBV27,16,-,TGTGCCAGCAGTCCGCTCAAACAGGGGGCTCGGGAGACCCAGTACTTC,CASSPLKQGARETQYF
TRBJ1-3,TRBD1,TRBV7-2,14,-,TGTGCCAGCAGCCAGGGGGGATTGGGAAACACCATATATTTT,CASSQGGLGNTIYF
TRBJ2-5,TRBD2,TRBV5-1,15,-,TGCGCCAGCAGTGGTAGCGGGAGCAGAGGAGAGACCCAGTACTTC,CASSGSGSRGETQYF
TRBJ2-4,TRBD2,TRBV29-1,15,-,TGCAGCATAAACCTCGGGCTAGCGGGAAAAAACATTCAGTACTTC,CSINLGLAGKNIQYF
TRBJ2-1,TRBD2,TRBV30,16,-,TGTGCCTGGAGTCCCCGCGGGGGATTCTCCCTCAGAGAGCAGTTCTTC,CAWSPRGGFSLREQFF
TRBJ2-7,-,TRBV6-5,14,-,TGTGCCAGCAGCACTACCAGGGGCCCCTACGAGCAGTACTTC,CASSTTRGPYEQYF
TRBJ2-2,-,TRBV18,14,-,TGTGCCAGCTCACAGACACCGAACACCGGGGAGCTGTTTTTT,CASSQTPNTGELFF
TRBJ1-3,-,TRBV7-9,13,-,TGTGCCAGCAGCTCGGACACTGGAAACACCATATATTTT,CASSSDTGNTIYF
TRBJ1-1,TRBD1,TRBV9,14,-,TGTGCCAGCAGCGTAGACGGGACAGGTCGGAGGGCTTTCTTT,CASSVDGTGRRAFF
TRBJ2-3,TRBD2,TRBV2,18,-,TGTGCCAGCAGTGTTTCGTTTCTAGCGGGGGAATACACAGATACGCAGTATTTT,CASSVSFLAGEYTDTQYF
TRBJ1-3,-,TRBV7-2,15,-,TGTGCCAGCAGCTTAGGGACAGCCCCAGGAAACACCATATATTTT,CASSLGTAPGNTIYF
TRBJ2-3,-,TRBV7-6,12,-,TGTGCCAGCAGCTCCTGGGGCGGCACGCAGTATTTT,CASSSWGGTQYF
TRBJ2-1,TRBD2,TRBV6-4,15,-,TGTGCCAGCAGCGAAGCGGGGGGGAGCTACAATGAGCAGTTCTTC,CASSEAGGSYNEQFF
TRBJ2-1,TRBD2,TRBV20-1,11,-,TGCAGTGCCAGAACTAGCGAGGAGCAGTTCTTC,CSARTSEEQFF
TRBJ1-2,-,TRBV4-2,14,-,TGTGCCAGCAGCCAAGACGGACCCCAGGGGGGCTACACCTTC,CASSQDGPQGGYTF
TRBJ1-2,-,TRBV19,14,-,TGTGCCAGTAGTTCCCAGGAAGCTAACTATGGCTACACCTTC,CASSSQEANYGYTF
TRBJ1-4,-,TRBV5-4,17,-,TGTGCCAGCAGCTTGGCCGGTCAAGGGGCGCGAAATGAAAAACTGTTTTTT,CASSLAGQGARNEKLFF
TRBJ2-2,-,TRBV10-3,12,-,TGTGCCATCAGCGGAGGTGTCGGGGAGCTGTTTTTT,CAISGGVGELFF
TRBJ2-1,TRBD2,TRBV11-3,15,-,TGTGCCAGCAGCTTAGCCCTAGCGGGGGGCGGTGAGCAGTTCTTC,CASSLALAGGGEQFF
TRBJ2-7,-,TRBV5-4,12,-,TGTGCCAGCAGCGGGACGAGGGGGGAGCAGTACTTC,CASSGTRGEQYF
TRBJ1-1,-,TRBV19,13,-,TGTGCCAGTAGTGGCAGGGTAAACACTGAAGCTTTCTTT,CASSGRVNTEAFF
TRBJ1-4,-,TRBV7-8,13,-,TGTGCCAGCAGCCCCAGGGTGGTTGAAAAACTGTTTTTT,CASSPRVVEKLFF
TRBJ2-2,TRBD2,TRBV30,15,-,TGTGCCTGGAGTAATCTGGGACTAGCGGACGGGGAGCTGTTTTTT,CAWSNLGLADGELFF
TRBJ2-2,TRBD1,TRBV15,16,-,TGTGCCACCAGCAGAGGGTACGGGACAGGTACCGGGGAGCTGTTTTTT,CATSRGYGTGTGELFF
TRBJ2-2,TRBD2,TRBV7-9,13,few,TGTGCCGGGGGACTAGCAACAGGCGGGGAGCTGTTTTTT,CAGGLATGGELFF
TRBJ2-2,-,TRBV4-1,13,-,TGCGCCAGCAGCATCCGGGACTTCCGGGAGCTGTTTTTT,CASSIRDFRELFF
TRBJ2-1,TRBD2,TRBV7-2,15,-,TGTGCCAGCAGCTCGACTAGCAGTTCCTACAATGAGCAGTTCTTC,CASSSTSSSYNEQFF
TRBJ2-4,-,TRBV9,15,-,TGTGCCAGAGGGAGGCGAGAGTTAGCCAAAAACATTCAGTACTTC,CARGRRELAKNIQYF
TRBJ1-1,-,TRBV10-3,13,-,TGTGCCATCAGTGCTCAGGTGAACACTGAAGCTTTCTTT,CAISAQVNTEAFF
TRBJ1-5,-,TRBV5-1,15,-,TGCGCCAGCAGCTTGGAGGGAGGGAGCAATCAGCCCCAGCATTTT,CASSLEGGSNQPQHF
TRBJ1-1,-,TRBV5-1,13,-,TGCGCCAGCACGGGTTCGATAATCACTGAAGCTTTCTTT,CASTGSIITEAFF
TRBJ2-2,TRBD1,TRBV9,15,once,TGTGCCAGCAGCTTAAAGGGGGCATCCACCGGGGAGCTGTTTTTT,CASSLKGASTGELFF
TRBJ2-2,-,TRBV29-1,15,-,TGCAGCGTTGAAGGGTGGCAGGGTAGCACCGGGGAGCTGTTTTTT,CSVEGWQGSTGELFF
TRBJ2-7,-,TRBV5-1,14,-,TGCGCCAGCAGGTTGGGGACCGACAGTCCGAAACAGTACTTC,CASRLGTDSPKQYF
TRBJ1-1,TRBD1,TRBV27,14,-,TGTGCCAGCAGTCGAGGACAGGGGACCACTGAAGCTTTCTTT,CASSRGQGTTEAFF
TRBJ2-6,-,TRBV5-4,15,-,TGTGCCAGCAGCTTGGTGGGGGCTGGATACAACGTCCTGACTTTC,CASSLVGAGYNVLTF
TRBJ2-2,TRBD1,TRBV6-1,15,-,TGTGCCAGCAGTTTGGGACAGGGTAGGACCGGGGAGCTGTTTTTT,CASSLGQGRTGELFF
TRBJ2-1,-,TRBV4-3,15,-,TGCGCCAGCAGCCCCCGGGTGACGTCCTACAATGAGCAGTTCTTC,CASSPRVTSYNEQFF
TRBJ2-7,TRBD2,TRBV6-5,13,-,TGTGCCAGCAGGCTAGCGGGTCCCTACGAGCAGTACTTC,CASRLAGPYEQYF
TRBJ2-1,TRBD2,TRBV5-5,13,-,TGTGCCAGCGAGTACGGGGGGGCAAATGAGCAGTTCTTC,CASEYGGANEQFF
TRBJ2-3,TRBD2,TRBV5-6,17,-,TGTGCCAGCAGCTCAGAATGGACTAGCGGATCCACAGATACGCAGTATTTT,CASSSEWTSGSTDTQYF
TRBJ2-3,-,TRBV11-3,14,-,TGTGCCAGCAGCACCGGGGGATCTGTCGGTACGCAGTATTTT,CASSTGGSVGTQYF
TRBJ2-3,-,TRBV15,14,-,TGTGCCACCAGCAGCACTAGTTGGGCAGATACGCAGTATTTT,CATSSTSWADTQYF